Presented here are 17 T cell receptor beta chains from one specimen sequenced in a study of cytomegalovirus exposure and HLA in healthy donors. PCR used 60 Vbeta primers and 13 Jbeta primers. The repertoire was sequenced with immunoSEQ multiplex PCR; TCRdb's copy has only in-frame clones and lacks some. This repertoire shows a few hundred thousand clones, about 80% found once; its top ten account for around 0.57%. The sample taken for sequencing was PBMCs. These receptor sequences come from a woman in her thirties or forties in good health and CMV-seronegative.

The chain links TRBV15 to TRBJ2-7; 7 nucleotides line up with TRBD2. V gave up 1 base and J gave up 0 bases; unmatched junction bases: 6. The CDR3 extends over 16 amino acids. Germline CDR1 reads LNHNV; CDR2 reads YYDKDF (reference sequence). The CDR3 nucleotides read TGTGCCACCAGCAGAGGGGGGAGGGCTGACTCCTACGAGCAGTACTTC. It yields the protein CATSRGGRADSYEQYF. Complete variable domain (other parts from reference TRBV15 and TRBJ2-7): DAMVIQNPRYQVTQFGKPVTLSCSQTLNHNVMYWYQQKSSQAPKLLFHYYDKDFNNEADTPDNFQSRRPNTSFCFLDIRSPGLGDTAMYLCATSRGGRADSYEQYFGPGTRLTVT.

This clone was counted only a few times. The chain employs TRBV6-5 and TRBJ1-6, with D possibly being TRBD1 (6 bases). CDR1 is MNHEY and CDR2 is SVGAGI in the germline V gene. The CDR3 length is 14 residues. Trimming removed 2 bases at V and 8 bases at J, with 10 bases between. CDR3 residues: CASSYRNRDSPLHF. The DNA for the CDR3 is TGTGCCAGCAGTTACAGGAACAGGGATTCACCCCTCCACTTT.

This rearrangement joins TRBV6-1 to TRBJ2-6; D might be TRBD1 (6 bases). Germline CDR1 is MNHNS and CDR2 is SASEGT. Between the trimmed V and J ends, which lost 6 bases and 2 bases, there was a span of 11 bases. The CDR3 loop spans 15 amino acids. The CDR3 sequence: CASRTGIPGANVLTF. As DNA, the CDR3 is TGTGCCAGCAGAACAGGGATCCCTGGGGCCAACGTCCTGACTTTC.

The chain recombines TRBV5-1 with TRBJ1-2; D gene uncertain. Germline V gene data show CDR1 as SGHRS and CDR2 as YFSETQ. The CDR3 has 13 amino acids. Trimming took 7 bases from V and 4 from J, leaving 14 bases between them. The CDR3 bases are TGCGCCAGCCAATCACTTGGTAGCTATGGCTACACCTTC. The encoded protein is CASQSLGSYGYTF.

This chain links TRBV9 with TRBJ2-5, with TRBD1 matching over 12 bases. The CDR3 spans 15 residues. Trimming cost V 4 bases and J 5 bases; bases outside gene matches: 6. Germline V gene lookup returns CDR1 SGDLS and CDR2 YYNGEE. CDR3 protein: CASSPGTGGVETQYF. CDR3 bases: TGTGCCAGCAGCCCGGGGACAGGGGGCGTCGAGACCCAGTACTTC.

This clone was observed once. The V and J genes are TRBV30 and TRBJ2-5; 9 bases line up with TRBD2. CDR3 size: 15 residues. J gave up 2 bases and V 5 bases, and 9 bases lay outside the gene matches. Germline CDR1 is GTSNPN and CDR2 is SVGIG (reference sequence). This chain's CDR3 is CAWEGSSGAQETQYF. Written as DNA, the CDR3 is TGTGCCTGGGAAGGATCTAGCGGGGCGCAAGAGACCCAGTACTTC.

The rearrangement joins TRBV5-4 to TRBJ2-3; 7 positions match TRBD2. CDR3 length: 13 amino acids. The V gene end was trimmed by 4 bases and the J gene end by 6 bases; junction bases not matched to a gene: 5. Germline-derived CDR1 and CDR2 are SGHNT and YYREEE (reference sequence). DNA of the CDR3: TGTGCCAGCAGCACCGGACTAGTGGATACGCAGTATTTT. It is translated as CASSTGLVDTQYF. Based on the CDR3 plus reference TRBV5-4 and TRBJ2-3, the full variable domain is ETGVTQSPTHLIKTRGQQVTLRCSSQSGHNTVSWYQQALGQGPQFIFQYYREEENGRGNFPPRFSGLQFPNYSSELNVNALELDDSALYLCASSTGLVDTQYFGPGTRLTVL.

The chain links TRBV7-3 to TRBJ2-2, with 9 bases that match TRBD1. Germline CDR1 is SGHTA and CDR2 is FQGTGA. There are 16 residues in the CDR3. V trimming: 1 base; J trimming: 3 bases; junction bases outside the gene matches: 3. CDR3: CASSLRRTGDTGELFF. For the CDR3, the DNA is TGTGCCAGCAGCTTAAGGCGGACAGGGGACACCGGGGAGCTGTTTTTT.

J is TRBJ1-2 and V is TRBV7-9; the match to TRBD1 covers 8 bases. With V trimmed by 4 bases and J by 2 bases, 9 bases remained unmatched. Germline CDR1 and CDR2: SEHNR and FQNEAQ (reference sequence). The CDR3 totals 16 residues. CDR3 coding DNA: TGTGCCAGCAGCTCATCGGCGGACAGGGACAACTATGGCTACACCTTC. Translating gives CASSSSADRDNYGYTF.

The chain is built from TRBV7-2 and TRBJ1-1; 10 bases agree with TRBD1. V trimming: 5 bases; J trimming: 7 bases; junction bases outside the gene matches: 7. CDR3 length equals 14 residues. From germline, CDR1 is SGHTA and CDR2 FQGNSA. The CDR3 is CASSRQGASVEAFF. The CDR3 DNA reads as TGTGCCAGCAGCCGACAGGGGGCCTCAGTTGAAGCTTTCTTT.

The rearrangement links TRBV6-4 to TRBJ1-6; 7 bases match TRBD1. The CDR3 is made up of 17 amino acids. V was pared by 4 bases and J by 7 bases, with 13 bases of the junction left unmatched. Germline CDR1 MRHNA, CDR2 SNTAGT. The DNA for the CDR3 is TGTGCCAGCAGTGTCACCCGCGGGACAGAAGTGAATTCACCCCTCCACTTT. This translates into CASSVTRGTEVNSPLHF.

The V call is TRBV9, the J call TRBJ2-2; maybe TRBD1 (6 bases). Germline lookup yields CDR1 SGDLS and CDR2 YYNGEE. The CDR3 length is 15 residues. The V and J ends lost 3 bases and 4 bases respectively, with 13 bases between them. CDR3 residues: CASSAGTWGTGELFF. The CDR3, as DNA: TGTGCCAGCAGCGCAGGGACATGGGGCACCGGGGAGCTGTTTTTT. Full variable domain (outside the CDR3, taken from reference TRBV9 and TRBJ2-2): DSGVTQTPKHLITATGQRVTLRCSPRSGDLSVYWYQQSLDQGLQFLIQYYNGEERAKGNILERFSAQQFPDLHSELNLSSLELGDSALYFCASSAGTWGTGELFFGEGSRLTVL.

The gene calls are TRBV5-4 and TRBJ2-2, with TRBD2 matching over 14 bases. This CDR3 is 19 amino acids long. Germline V gene data show CDR1 as SGHNT and CDR2 as YYREEE (reference sequence). V lost 0 bases and J lost 4; bases outside the gene matches: 8. The CDR3 nucleotides read TGTGCCAGCAGCTTGGGAGGGACTAGCGGGGGCATTCTCACCGGGGAGCTGTTTTTT. Its protein product is CASSLGGTSGGILTGELFF.

CDR3 nucleotide sequence: TGTGCCAGCCGTGCTTTGGGGGCGCAGCCTGAAGCTTTCTTT. Translating it yields CASRALGAQPEAFF. The V and J genes are TRBV28 and TRBJ1-1, with D maybe TRBD1 (6 bases). Trimming pared 8 bases from V and 6 bases from J, leaving 19 bases between. This CDR3 contains 14 residues. Germline lookup yields CDR1 MDHEN and CDR2 SYDVKM.

This chain uses TRBV5-1 with TRBJ2-5, with TRBD2 matching 9 bases. Trimming removed 1 base from V and 5 bases from J; junction bases left unmatched: 12. The CDR3 is 17 residues long. Germline V gene sequence: CDR1 SGHRS, CDR2 YFSETQ. Written as DNA, the CDR3 is TGCGCCAGCAGCTTGACTGGCGGGGGGGCCGTCTGGGAGACCCAGTACTTC. Its translation: CASSLTGGGAVWETQYF.

The count of this clone is one. The V gene is TRBV4-1, the J gene TRBJ2-2; perhaps TRBD2 as D (6 bases). Per the germline V gene, CDR1 is MGHRA and CDR2 is YSYEKL. The V end was cut by 6 bases, the J end by 6 bases, with 8 bases between. This CDR3 region has 12 residues. The CDR3 nucleotides are TGCGCCAGCAGGGGGGGTCCCGGGGAGCTGTTTTTT. It is translated as CASRGGPGELFF.

The chain links TRBV7-6 to TRBJ1-5, with D perhaps matching TRBD1 (6 bases). V was shortened by 2 bases and J by 4 bases, with 12 bases between the two germline ends. Per germline, CDR1 SGHVS and CDR2 FNYEAQ. The CDR3 contains 15 residues. CDR3 sequence reads: CASSLSGQLNQPQHF. The CDR3 nucleotides read TGTGCCAGCAGCTTAAGTGGACAGCTGAATCAGCCCCAGCATTTT.